The present TCR beta chain was sequenced within a study of T cells in lung cancer brain metastases. The germline gives CDR1 SGHNT, CDR2 YYREEE (reference sequence). The CDR3 runs to 13 residues. The assay was immunoSEQ multiplex PCR, and TCRdb's table has in-frame clones only and misses some. Of 5,000 to 7,000 clones in the sample, over 65% were seen once. A word on this clone: A read error may produce the germline difference seen at one junction end.

Material for sequencing was tumor tissue from a brain metastasis. The chain links TRBV5-4 to TRBJ2-5; the D gene is possibly TRBD1 (6 bases). This clonotype was obtained from a man over 45 with non-small cell lung cancer that had spread to the brain. CDR3 coding DNA: TGTGTCAGCAGCTTGGACAGAAAAGAGACCCAGTACTTC. Protein: CVSSLDRKETQYF.